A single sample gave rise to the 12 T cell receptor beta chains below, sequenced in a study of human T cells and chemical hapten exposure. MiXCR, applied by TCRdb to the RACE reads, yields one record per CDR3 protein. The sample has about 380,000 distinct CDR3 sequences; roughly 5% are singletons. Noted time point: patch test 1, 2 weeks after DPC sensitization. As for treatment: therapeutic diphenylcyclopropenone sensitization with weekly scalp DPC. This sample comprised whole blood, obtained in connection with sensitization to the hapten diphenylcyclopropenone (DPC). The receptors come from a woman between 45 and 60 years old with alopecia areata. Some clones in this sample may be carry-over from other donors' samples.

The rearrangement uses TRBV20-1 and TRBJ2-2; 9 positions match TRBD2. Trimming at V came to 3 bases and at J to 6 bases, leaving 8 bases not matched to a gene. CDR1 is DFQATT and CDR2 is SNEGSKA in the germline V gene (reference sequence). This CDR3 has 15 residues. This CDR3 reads CSARSSGTGSGELFF. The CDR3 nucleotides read TGCAGTGCTAGGTCTAGCGGGACCGGATCCGGGGAGCTGTTTTTT.

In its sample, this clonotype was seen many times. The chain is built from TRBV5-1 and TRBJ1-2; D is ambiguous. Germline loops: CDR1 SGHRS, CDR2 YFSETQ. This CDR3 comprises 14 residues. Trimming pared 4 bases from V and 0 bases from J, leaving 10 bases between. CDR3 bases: TGCGCCAGCAGCCCTATTTTAGCTAACTATGGCTACACCTTC. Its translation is CASSPILANYGYTF.

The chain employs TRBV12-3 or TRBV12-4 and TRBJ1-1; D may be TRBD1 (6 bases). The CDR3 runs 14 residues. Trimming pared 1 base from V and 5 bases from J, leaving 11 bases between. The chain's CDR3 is CASSLEQGWTEAFF. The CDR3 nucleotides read TGTGCCAGCAGTTTAGAGCAGGGGTGGACTGAAGCTTTCTTT.

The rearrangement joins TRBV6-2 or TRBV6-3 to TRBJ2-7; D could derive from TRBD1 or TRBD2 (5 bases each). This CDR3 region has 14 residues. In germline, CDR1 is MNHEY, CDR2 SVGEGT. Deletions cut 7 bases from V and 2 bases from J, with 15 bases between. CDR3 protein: CASTPRDRPYEQYF. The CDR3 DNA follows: TGTGCCAGCACCCCGAGGGACCGTCCCTACGAGCAGTACTTC.

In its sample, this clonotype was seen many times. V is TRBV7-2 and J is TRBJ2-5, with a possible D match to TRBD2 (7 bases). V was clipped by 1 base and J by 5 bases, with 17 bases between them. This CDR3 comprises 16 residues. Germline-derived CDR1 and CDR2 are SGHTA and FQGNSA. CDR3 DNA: TGTGCCAGCAGCTTAGAGGCAGCGGCGGGGGCGGAGACCCAGTACTTC. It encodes CASSLEAAAGAETQYF.

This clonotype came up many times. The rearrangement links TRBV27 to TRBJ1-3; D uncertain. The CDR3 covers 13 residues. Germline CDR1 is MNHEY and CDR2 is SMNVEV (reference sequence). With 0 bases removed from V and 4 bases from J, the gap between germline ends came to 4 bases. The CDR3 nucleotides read TGTGCCAGCAGTTTATCCCTCGGAAACACCATATATTTT. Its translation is CASSLSLGNTIYF.

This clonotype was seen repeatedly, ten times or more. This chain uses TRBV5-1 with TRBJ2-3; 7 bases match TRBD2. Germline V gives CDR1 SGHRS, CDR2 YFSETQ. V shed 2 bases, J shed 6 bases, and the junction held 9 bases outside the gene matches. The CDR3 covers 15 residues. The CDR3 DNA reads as TGCGCCAGCAGCTTTGGTGCGGGGAGGGGCGATACGCAGTATTTT. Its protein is CASSFGAGRGDTQYF.

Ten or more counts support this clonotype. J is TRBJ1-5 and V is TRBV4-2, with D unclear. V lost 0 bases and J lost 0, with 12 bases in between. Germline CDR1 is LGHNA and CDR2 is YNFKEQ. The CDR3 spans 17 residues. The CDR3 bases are TGTGCCAGCAGCCAAGAGTCGGATTCTTATAGCAATCAGCCCCAGCATTTT. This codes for CASSQESDSYSNQPQHF.

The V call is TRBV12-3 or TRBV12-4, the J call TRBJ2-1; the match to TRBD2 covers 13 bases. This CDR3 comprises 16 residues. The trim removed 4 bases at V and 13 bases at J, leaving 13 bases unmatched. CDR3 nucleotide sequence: TGTGCCAGCAGTTCGACCGGGACTAGCGGGATCCGGAGCCAGTTCTTC. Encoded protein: CASSSTGTSGIRSQFF.

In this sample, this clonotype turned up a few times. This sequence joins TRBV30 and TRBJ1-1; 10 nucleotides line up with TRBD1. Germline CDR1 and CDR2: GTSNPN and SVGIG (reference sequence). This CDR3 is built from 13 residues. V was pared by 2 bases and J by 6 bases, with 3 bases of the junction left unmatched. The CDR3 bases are TGTGCCTGGAGTCGACAGGGGGCCCCTGAAGCTTTCTTT. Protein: CAWSRQGAPEAFF. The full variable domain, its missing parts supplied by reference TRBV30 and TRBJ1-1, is SQTIHQWPATLVQPVGSPLSLECTVEGTSNPNLYWYRQAAGRGLQLLFYSVGIGQISSEVPQNLSASRPQDRQFILSSKKLLLSDSGFYLCAWSRQGAPEAFFGQGTRLTVV.

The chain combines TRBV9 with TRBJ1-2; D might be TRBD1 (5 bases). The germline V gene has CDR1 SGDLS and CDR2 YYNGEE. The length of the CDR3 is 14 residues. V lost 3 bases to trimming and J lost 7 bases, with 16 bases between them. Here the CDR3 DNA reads TGTGCCAGCAGCGCTGACAGTATAATGAGTGGCTACACCTTC. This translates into CASSADSIMSGYTF.

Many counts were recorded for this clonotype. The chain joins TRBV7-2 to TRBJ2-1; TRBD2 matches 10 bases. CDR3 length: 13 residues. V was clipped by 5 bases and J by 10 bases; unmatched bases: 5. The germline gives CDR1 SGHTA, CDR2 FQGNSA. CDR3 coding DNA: TGTGCCAGCAGCGCTATGACTAGCGGGGAGCAGTTCTTC. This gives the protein CASSAMTSGEQFF. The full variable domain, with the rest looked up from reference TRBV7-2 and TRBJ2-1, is GAGVSQSPSNKVTEKGKDVELRCDPISGHTALYWYRQSLGQGLEFLIYFQGNSAPDKSGLPSDRFSAERTGGSVSTLTIQRTQQEDSAVYLCASSAMTSGEQFFGPGTRLTVL.